Following are 10 T cell receptor beta chains from one sample sequenced in a study of T cell responses to AZD1222 COVID-19 vaccine. The repertoire was sequenced with immunoSEQ multiplex PCR; TCRdb's copy has only in-frame clones and lacks some. In the table there are 90,000 to 150,000 clones, around nine tenths of which are singletons. The material was peripheral blood, obtained on day 0 of AZD1222 vaccination. These receptors all stem from an adult in good health.

The count of this clone is one. The rearrangement joins TRBV19 to TRBJ2-1, with 12 bases identical to TRBD2. Germline CDR1 reads LNHDA; CDR2 reads SQIVND (reference sequence). The junction had 5 bases not matched to a gene; V was cut back by 2 bases and J by 0 bases. CDR3 size: 18 residues. The DNA of the CDR3 is TGTGCCAGTAGTATAAGGGCGGGACTAGCGGGCTCCTACAATGAGCAGTTCTTC. Amino acids: CASSIRAGLAGSYNEQFF.

The chain joins TRBV15 to TRBJ1-4; the match to TRBD1 covers 7 bases. V trimming: 3 bases; J trimming: 4 bases; junction bases outside the gene matches: 11. The germline CDR1 and CDR2 sequences are LNHNV and YYDKDF (reference sequence). This CDR3 comprises 17 residues. CDR3 residues: CATSSPRRGQYNEKLFF. CDR3 in DNA: TGTGCCACCAGCAGCCCTCGGAGGGGGCAGTATAATGAAAAACTGTTTTTT.

The V call is TRBV2, the J call TRBJ1-1; unclear D gene. This CDR3 spans 15 amino acids. V lost 8 bases to trimming and J lost 3 bases, with 19 bases between them. Per the germline V gene, CDR1 is SNHLY and CDR2 is FYNNEI. CDR3 amino acids: CASRRQHGLDTEAFF. The CDR3 coding sequence is TGTGCCAGCCGGCGCCAACACGGACTGGACACTGAAGCTTTCTTT.

The genes are TRBV6-5 and TRBJ1-2, with 7 bases matching TRBD1. Germline V CDR1 and CDR2: MNHEY, SVGAGI. Trimming took 2 bases from V and 4 from J; bases not matched to a gene: 1. CDR3 length: 13 residues. The CDR3 spells CASSYRQGYGYTF. The CDR3 DNA follows: TGTGCCAGCAGTTACCGACAGGGCTATGGCTACACCTTC.

This chain connects TRBV27 to TRBJ2-1; D gene ambiguous. This CDR3 has 11 amino acids. V was pared by 6 bases and J by 6 bases, with 6 bases between. Per germline, CDR1 MNHEY and CDR2 SMNVEV (reference sequence). In DNA, the CDR3 is TGTGCCAGCAGCGGAATCAATGAGCAGTTCTTC. The encoded protein is CASSGINEQFF.

The gene calls are TRBV7-2 and TRBJ2-3; D is unclear. Germline values: CDR1 SGHTA, CDR2 FQGNSA. The CDR3 sequence is 14 residues long. V was clipped by 5 bases and J by 0 bases, with 9 bases between them. CDR3 nucleotides: TGTGCCAGCAGCGCCACCCATAGCACAGATACGCAGTATTTT. Translating gives CASSATHSTDTQYF. The full variable domain, with the rest looked up from reference TRBV7-2 and TRBJ2-3, is GAGVSQSPSNKVTEKGKDVELRCDPISGHTALYWYRQSLGQGLEFLIYFQGNSAPDKSGLPSDRFSAERTGGSVSTLTIQRTQQEDSAVYLCASSATHSTDTQYFGPGTRLTVL.

The chain carries TRBV24-1 and TRBJ2-1, with 9 bases matching TRBD1. Losses at the gene ends were 4 bases for V and 7 bases for J; bases not matched to a gene: 10. Looked up from germline, CDR1 is KGHDR and CDR2 is SFDVKD. This CDR3 is built from 16 residues. The CDR3, as DNA: TGTGCCACCAGTGACTCGGGACAGGGCAGTTCTAATGAGCAGTTCTTC. Translation: CATSDSGQGSSNEQFF.

The J gene is TRBJ2-1, the V gene TRBV5-1; 8 bases align to TRBD2. CDR3 length equals 13 residues. The germline gives CDR1 SGHRS, CDR2 YFSETQ. Trimming at V came to 4 bases and at J to 7 bases, leaving 4 bases not matched to a gene. CDR3 protein: CASSLTGGNEQFF. CDR3 sequence (DNA): TGCGCCAGCAGCCTCACGGGGGGGAATGAGCAGTTCTTC.

The chain uses TRBV7-9 and TRBJ2-1; perhaps TRBD1 as D (6 bases). The CDR3 loop spans 14 amino acids. Trimming cost V 5 bases and J 12 bases, with 20 bases left between them. Germline V gene sequence: CDR1 SEHNR, CDR2 FQNEAQ (reference sequence). The CDR3 nucleotides read TGTGCCAGCAGCCCAGGGGTAGGGACCCCTTGGCAGTTCTTC. This codes for CASSPGVGTPWQFF.

This clone occurred a few times. The V and J genes are TRBV3-1 (or the pseudogene TRBV3-2) and TRBJ1-6; TRBD1 might be the D (6 bases). The germline CDR1 and CDR2 sequences are LGHDT and YNNKEL (reference sequence). This CDR3 has 14 amino acids. Trimming removed 3 bases at V and 10 bases at J, with 13 bases between. CDR3 residues: CASSHGTGRSPLHF. The CDR3 DNA is TGTGCCAGCAGCCATGGTACAGGGCGGTCACCCCTCCACTTT.